This T cell receptor beta chain emerged from a study of blood T cell repertoires in COVID-19. Study-wide background: COVID-19 samples, acute and convalescent, were from the United States, Italy and Spain. PBMCs, B-cell-depleted T cells, or T cells were the source of the cDNA or gDNA that made up the material.

Germline V gene data show CDR1 as SGHNT and CDR2 as YYREEE (reference sequence). V was shortened by 2 bases and J by 13 bases, with 15 bases between the two germline ends. The CDR3 spans 12 residues. In the authors' workflow: Nucleated cell counts were estimated from reference gene primer amplification. The protocol was immunoSEQ multiplex PCR, while the TCRdb copy is restricted to in-frame clones and leaves out a portion. V and J calls and clone size are given by that table; D and trimming were obtained from the DNA. The sample yields roughly 110,000 clones, roughly 82% seen once. The chain employs TRBV5-4 and TRBJ1-1; D unclear. Sequencing used peripheral blood. This receptor was taken from a woman aged 40 to 50 with acute or convalescent COVID-19. CDR3 in amino acids: CASSFRDGSLFF. For the CDR3, the DNA is TGTGCCAGCAGCTTCCGCGACGGGAGTCTTTTCTTT.